This TCR beta chain was sequenced in a study of resident and recirculating memory T cells in vitiligo. For this clone: Antigen specificity is unknown.

Sequencing was performed with immunoSEQ multiplex PCR; in TCRdb, only in-frame clones are kept and a portion is missing. The sample includes 70,000 or so clones, about nine tenths of them seen just once. Regarding the study as a whole: Vitiligo lesions lacked a unique dominant clone, and clonality varied. Non-conserved TCRs across sites and patients suggested distinct clones per lesion.

The CDR3 spans 15 residues. CDR1 is SGHDT and CDR2 is YYEEEE in the germline V gene. Trimming took 3 bases from V and 2 from J; bases not matched to a gene: 7. Stable vitiligo meant no lesion change over the previous 6 months. This TCR came from a male donor with vitiligo. Sequencing used blood. The chain links TRBV5-6 to TRBJ2-5, with 7 bases matching TRBD1. DNA for the CDR3: TGTGCCAGCAGCTCGGGACAGCCATTACAAGAGACCCAGTACTTC. Its translation is CASSSGQPLQETQYF.